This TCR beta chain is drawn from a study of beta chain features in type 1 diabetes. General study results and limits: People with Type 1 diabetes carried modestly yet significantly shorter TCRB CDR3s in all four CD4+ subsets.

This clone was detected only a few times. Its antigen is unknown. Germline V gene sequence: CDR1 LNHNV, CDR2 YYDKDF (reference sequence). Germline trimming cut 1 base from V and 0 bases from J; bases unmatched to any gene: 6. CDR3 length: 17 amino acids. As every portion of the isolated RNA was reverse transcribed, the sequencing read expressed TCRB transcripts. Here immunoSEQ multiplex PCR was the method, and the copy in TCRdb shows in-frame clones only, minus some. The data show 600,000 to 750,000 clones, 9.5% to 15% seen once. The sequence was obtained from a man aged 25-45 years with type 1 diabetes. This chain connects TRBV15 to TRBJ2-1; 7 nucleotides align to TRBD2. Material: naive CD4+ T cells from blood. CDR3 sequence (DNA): TGTGCCACCAGCAGAGTCCCTAGGACTAGCTCCTACAATGAGCAGTTCTTC. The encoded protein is CATSRVPRTSSYNEQFF.